The rows below give T cell receptor beta chains drawn from one sample of a study of regulatory T cells in long-lasting Graves disease. One entry per CDR3 protein, called by TCRdb with MiXCR from the multiplex PCR reads. This table has under 700,000 distinct CDR3 sequences, around 16% appearing once. These data are also associated with another study on T cells in Graves' hyperthyroidism and ophthalmopathy.

The input for sequencing was peripheral blood mononuclear cells (PBMCs), taken at new diagnosis, from a patient treated with antithyroid drugs. Every receptor here comes from a woman in her forties or fifties with Graves disease. Both conserved end residues are part of each CDR3. The order of the fields is J gene, D gene, clone size, CDR3 length, V gene, CDR3 DNA, CDR3 protein. D genes are given only for firm matches. Only part of the rows carry a size: once, few, many, or a class if the clone is expanded.

j_gene: TRBJ2-7; d_gene: .; abundance: many; len: 12; v_gene: TRBV2; CDR3nt: TGTGCCAGCCACCCTTGGGACTACGAGCAGTACTTC; CDR3aa: CASHPWDYEQYF
j_gene: TRBJ2-5; d_gene: TRBD2; abundance: .; len: 18; v_gene: TRBV27; CDR3nt: TGTGCCAGCAGTCCCATAAGCGTTGAACTAGCGACCCAAGAGACCCAGTACTTC; CDR3aa: CASSPISVELATQETQYF
j_gene: TRBJ1-4; d_gene: .; abundance: .; len: 18; v_gene: TRBV15; CDR3nt: TGTGCCACCAGCAGGGCGACCGGGATTTTATCAACTAATGAGAAACTGTTTTTT; CDR3aa: CATSRATGILSTNEKLFF
j_gene: TRBJ2-1; d_gene: .; abundance: many; len: 12; v_gene: TRBV20-1; CDR3nt: TGCAGTGCTAGAGCCCCGGGAAGGATGCAGTTCTTC; CDR3aa: CSARAPGRMQFF
j_gene: TRBJ2-2; d_gene: TRBD2; abundance: many; len: 16; v_gene: TRBV12-3/TRBV12-4; CDR3nt: TGTGCCAGCAGTCTTAGCGGGGGGTCCTATTTCGGGGAGCTGTTTTTT; CDR3aa: CASSLSGGSYFGELFF
j_gene: TRBJ1-1; d_gene: .; abundance: many; len: 15; v_gene: TRBV18; CDR3nt: TGTGCCAGCTCACCGAGCCGGGACCCGAGCACTGAAGCTTTCTTT; CDR3aa: CASSPSRDPSTEAFF
j_gene: TRBJ2-2; d_gene: .; abundance: .; len: 15; v_gene: TRBV3-1; CDR3nt: TGTGCCAGCAGCCAAGATTCTCTGAACACCGGGGAGCTGTTTTTT; CDR3aa: CASSQDSLNTGELFF
j_gene: TRBJ2-5; d_gene: TRBD1; abundance: many; len: 15; v_gene: TRBV27; CDR3nt: TGTGCCAGCAGTTTATGGGGACAGGGTAGGGAGACCCAGTACTTC; CDR3aa: CASSLWGQGRETQYF
j_gene: TRBJ1-5; d_gene: .; abundance: many; len: 13; v_gene: TRBV30; CDR3nt: TGTGCCTGGAGTGTAGGTGGGAATCAGCCCCAGCATTTT; CDR3aa: CAWSVGGNQPQHF
j_gene: TRBJ1-1; d_gene: .; abundance: many; len: 13; v_gene: TRBV12-3/TRBV12-4; CDR3nt: TGTGCCAGCAGTACCTCCGGATACGTCGGGGCTTTCTTT; CDR3aa: CASSTSGYVGAFF
j_gene: TRBJ1-6; d_gene: .; abundance: .; len: 14; v_gene: TRBV2; CDR3nt: TGTGCCAGCAGTGAAGCAGGATTCAATTCACCCCTCCACTTT; CDR3aa: CASSEAGFNSPLHF
j_gene: TRBJ2-2; d_gene: .; abundance: many; len: 13; v_gene: TRBV2; CDR3nt: TGTGCCAGCAGTGAAACGATTACCGGGGAGCTGTTTTTT; CDR3aa: CASSETITGELFF
j_gene: TRBJ1-1; d_gene: .; abundance: many; len: 15; v_gene: TRBV5-1; CDR3nt: TGCGCCAGCAGCTTGGTGTCGGACGTTAACACTGAAGCTTTCTTT; CDR3aa: CASSLVSDVNTEAFF
j_gene: TRBJ1-1; d_gene: .; abundance: many; len: 16; v_gene: TRBV5-5; CDR3nt: TGTGCCAGCAGCTTGGGTCGAGCAGGAACGAACACTGAAGCTTTCTTT; CDR3aa: CASSLGRAGTNTEAFF
j_gene: TRBJ2-3; d_gene: .; abundance: many; len: 16; v_gene: TRBV9; CDR3nt: TGTGCCAGCAGCGTTTTTGGGGCTTCTCGCACAGATACGCAGTATTTT; CDR3aa: CASSVFGASRTDTQYF
j_gene: TRBJ2-7; d_gene: TRBD1; abundance: few; len: 15; v_gene: TRBV13; CDR3nt: TGTGCCAGCAGCTTAGGCGAGACAGGGTCCTACGAGCAGTACTTC; CDR3aa: CASSLGETGSYEQYF
j_gene: TRBJ2-3; d_gene: .; abundance: .; len: 19; v_gene: TRBV11-2; CDR3nt: TGTGCCAGCAGCCGACGGGACTCGGCAAGGGCGGTTAGCACAGATACGCAGTATTTT; CDR3aa: CASSRRDSARAVSTDTQYF